This TCR beta chain was obtained from a study of blood T cell repertoires in COVID-19. The wider study: Acute and convalescent COVID-19 specimens originated in the United States, Italy and Spain. PBMCs, B-cell-depleted T cells, or T cells were the source of the cDNA or gDNA that made up the material.

Here immunoSEQ multiplex PCR was the method, and the copy in TCRdb shows in-frame clones only, minus some. The sample shows 250,000 to 350,000 clones, about 91% of them seen only once. V lost 4 bases to trimming and J lost 4 bases; unmatched junction nucleotides: 9. The CDR3 is made up of 16 amino acids. Germline CDR1 and CDR2: SGHTA and FQGNSA. The TCR sequence derives from a woman aged 60 to 75 with acute or convalescent COVID-19. Sequencing input: peripheral blood. This sequence joins TRBV7-2 and TRBJ2-1, with 8 bases matching TRBD2. CDR3 bases: TGTGCCAGCAGCTCCTTCACTATAGCGGGGTACAATGAGCAGTTCTTC. It is translated as CASSSFTIAGYNEQFF.